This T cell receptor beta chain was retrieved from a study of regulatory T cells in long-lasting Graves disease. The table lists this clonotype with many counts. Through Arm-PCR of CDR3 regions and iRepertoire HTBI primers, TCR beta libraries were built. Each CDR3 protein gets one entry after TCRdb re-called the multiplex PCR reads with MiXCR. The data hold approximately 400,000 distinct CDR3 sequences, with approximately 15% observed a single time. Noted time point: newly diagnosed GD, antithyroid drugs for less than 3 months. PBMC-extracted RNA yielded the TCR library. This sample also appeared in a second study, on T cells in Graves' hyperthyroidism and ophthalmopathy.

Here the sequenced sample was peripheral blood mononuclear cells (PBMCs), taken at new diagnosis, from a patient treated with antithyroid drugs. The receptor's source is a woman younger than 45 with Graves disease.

The CDR3 protein is CASGLAGLAPEMEQFF. CDR3 DNA sequence: TGTGCTAGTGGTTTGGCTGGACTAGCGCCTGAGATGGAGCAGTTCTTC. The chain is built from TRBV12-5 and TRBJ2-1; TRBD2 matches 9 bases. The CDR3 is made up of 16 amino acids. CDR1 and CDR2 from the germline V gene are LGHNT and FRNRAP. V gave up 1 base and J gave up 10 bases; unmatched junction bases: 11. The full variable domain, in which reference TRBV12-5 and TRBJ2-1 provide the parts outside the CDR3, is DARVTQTPRHKVTEMGQEVTMRCQPILGHNTVFWYRQTMMQGLELLAYFRNRAPLDDSGMPKDRFSAEMPDATLATLKIQPSEPRDSAVYFCASGLAGLAPEMEQFFGPGTRLTVL.